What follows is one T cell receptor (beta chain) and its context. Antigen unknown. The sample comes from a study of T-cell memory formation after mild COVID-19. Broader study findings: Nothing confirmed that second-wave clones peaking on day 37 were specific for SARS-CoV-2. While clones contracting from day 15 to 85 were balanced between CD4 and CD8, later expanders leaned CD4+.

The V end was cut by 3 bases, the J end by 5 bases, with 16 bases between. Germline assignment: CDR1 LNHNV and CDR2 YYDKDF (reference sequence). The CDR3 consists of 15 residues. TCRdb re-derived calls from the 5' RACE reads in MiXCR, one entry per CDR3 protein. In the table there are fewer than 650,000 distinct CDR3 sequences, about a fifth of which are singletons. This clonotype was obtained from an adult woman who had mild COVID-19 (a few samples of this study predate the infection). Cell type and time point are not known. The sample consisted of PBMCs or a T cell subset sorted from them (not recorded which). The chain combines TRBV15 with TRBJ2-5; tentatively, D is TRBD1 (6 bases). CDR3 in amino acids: CATSSWGQGPETQYF. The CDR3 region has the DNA TGTGCCACCAGCAGTTGGGGACAAGGGCCGGAGACCCAGTACTTC.